A selection of T cell receptor beta chains follows, all from one sample in a study of T cell clones after liver transplantation. Method: immunoSEQ multiplex PCR; TCRdb's copy keeps in-frame clones and lacks some. The sample has tens of thousands of clones, 84% seen once. This material consisted of CD4+ T cells from blood, taken before liver transplant. The source is a human donor who received a liver transplant. CDR3s include the opening cysteine and the closing phenylalanine or tryptophan. The D gene is left open where the match is weak. Clone size appears in some rows only: once, few, many, or a class for an expanded clone.

TGTGCCAGCAGCCCAAGCCGACGGGCGGATGAGCAGTTCTTC	CASSPSRRADEQFF	TRBV27	TRBJ2-1	NA	NA
TGTGCCAGCAGTTTACTAGCGGAGGAGTACAATGAGCAGTTCTTC	CASSLLAEEYNEQFF	TRBV27	TRBJ2-1	NA	TRBD2
TGTGCCATCAGGGAACAGCCGACCGGGGAGCTGTTTTTT	CAIREQPTGELFF	TRBV10-3	TRBJ2-2	NA	NA
TGTGCCAGCAGTTCACAGGGTCAGCCCCAGCATTTT	CASSSQGQPQHF	TRBV28	TRBJ1-5	once	NA
TGTGCCAGCAGCTTAGCAAGCGGGAGGTCCTCGTACGAGCAGTACTTC	CASSLASGRSSYEQYF	TRBV7-2	TRBJ2-7	NA	TRBD2
TGCGCCAGCAGCTTGACCTACCAAGAGACCCAGTACTTC	CASSLTYQETQYF	TRBV5-1	TRBJ2-5	NA	NA
TGTGCCAGCAGCTTAACGGGGGCCCGATCTAACGAGCAGTACTTC	CASSLTGARSNEQYF	TRBV7-6	TRBJ2-7	NA	NA
TGTGCCAGCAGACCCCCCGGGACAGGTTGGAACACTGAAGCTTTCTTT	CASRPPGTGWNTEAFF	TRBV2	TRBJ1-1	NA	TRBD1
TGTGCCAGCAGCTTGCGTCTCGGACAGCAAGAGACCCAGTACTTC	CASSLRLGQQETQYF	TRBV5-4	TRBJ2-5	NA	NA
TGTGCCAGCAGCTTGGTTCCGGGACTAGCGGAGACCCAGTACTTC	CASSLVPGLAETQYF	TRBV5-4	TRBJ2-5	NA	TRBD2
TGCAGCGCGCTCCGGACAGGGATAGATACGCAGTATTTT	CSALRTGIDTQYF	TRBV29-1	TRBJ2-3	NA	TRBD1
TGTGCCAGCAGCCCTCCGGGACAGGGGAAGACCCAGTACTTC	CASSPPGQGKTQYF	TRBV7-9	TRBJ2-5	NA	TRBD1
TGTGCCAGCAGTTTCTTCTACGAGCAGTACTTC	CASSFFYEQYF	TRBV28	TRBJ2-7	NA	NA
TGTGCCTGGAGGGTAGTGGGGGGGGCGAACTATGGCTACACCTTC	CAWRVVGGANYGYTF	TRBV30	TRBJ1-2	NA	NA
TGTGCCAGCAGTTCAGGACAGGGGGTTCCCACTGAAGCTTTCTTT	CASSSGQGVPTEAFF	TRBV6-5	TRBJ1-1	NA	TRBD1
TGTGCCATCGCAGAGCGCACAGATACGCAGTATTTT	CAIAERTDTQYF	TRBV10-3	TRBJ2-3	once	NA
TGCGCCAGCAGCCAAGCCGCATTACTAGCGGGGGGGCGTACGCAGTATTTT	CASSQAALLAGGRTQYF	TRBV4-1	TRBJ2-3	NA	TRBD2
TGCAGCGTTGTCAGAAGGGGTCTCTCGGCCTACGAGCAGTACTTC	CSVVRRGLSAYEQYF	TRBV29-1	TRBJ2-7	NA	NA
TGTGCCAGCAGCCTCCTCGGCATGGAAGCTTTCTTT	CASSLLGMEAFF	TRBV7-9	TRBJ1-1	NA	NA
TGTGCCAGCAGCCCTCTGCGGAACACTGAAGCTTTCTTT	CASSPLRNTEAFF	TRBV9	TRBJ1-1	NA	NA
TGCAGCGTTCCCCCATGGGGACAGGGGGAAGAGACCCAGTACTTC	CSVPPWGQGEETQYF	TRBV29-1	TRBJ2-5	NA	TRBD1
TGTGCCGGGGATGGACTAGCGGGAGGGCCTTCAAGCTCCTACAATGAGCAGTTCTTC	CAGDGLAGGPSSSYNEQFF	TRBV30	TRBJ2-1	NA	TRBD2
TGTGCCAGCAGCCCCCGACAGCGATCCACAGATACGCAGTATTTT	CASSPRQRSTDTQYF	TRBV9	TRBJ2-3	NA	NA
TGTGCCAGCAGCCTTCAGACTAGCGGGATTTCGAATGAGCAGTTCTTC	CASSLQTSGISNEQFF	TRBV7-6	TRBJ2-1	NA	TRBD2
TGTGCCAGCAGCTTATATATTGGTTTCTCCGAAGAGACCCAGTACTTC	CASSLYIGFSEETQYF	TRBV5-6	TRBJ2-5	NA	NA
TGTGCCAGCAGCCCACCCGCTCGGGCTAGCGGAAACTACGAGCAGTACTTC	CASSPPARASGNYEQYF	TRBV11-2	TRBJ2-7	NA	TRBD2
TGTGCCAGCAGTTTTCAGGGGGGGCAGTACTTC	CASSFQGGQYF	TRBV28	TRBJ2-7	NA	NA
TGTGCCAGCAGCCTCGCTGGGGACGCCAACAATGAGCAGTTCTTC	CASSLAGDANNEQFF	TRBV9	TRBJ2-1	NA	NA
TGTGCCTTAGGGGGGAACTATGGCTACACCTTC	CALGGNYGYTF	TRBV28	TRBJ1-2	NA	NA
TGTGCCATCAGTGAGCCCCGACTTGAGGTGGGTGGCTACACCTTC	CAISEPRLEVGGYTF	TRBV10-3	TRBJ1-2	NA	NA
TGTGCCAGCAGCGCATCGGACAGGAATTACAATGAGCAGTTCTTC	CASSASDRNYNEQFF	TRBV7-6	TRBJ2-1	once	TRBD1
TGCGCCAGCAGAACGAGGGGCGGTGAGACCCAGTACTTC	CASRTRGGETQYF	TRBV5-1	TRBJ2-5	once	NA
TGCACCAGCAGCCAGGGCCCGTCGGCGGGAGCCTACAATGAGCAGTTCTTC	CTSSQGPSAGAYNEQFF	TRBV1	TRBJ2-1	NA	NA
TGTGCCAGCAGACAGGGGTTGGATTCACCCCTCCACTTT	CASRQGLDSPLHF	TRBV6-5	TRBJ1-6	few	TRBD1
TGCAGTGCTACGACAGGGCATGAGCAGTTCTTC	CSATTGHEQFF	TRBV20-1	TRBJ2-1	NA	TRBD1